Listed here is a single TCR beta chain. Trimming cost V 6 bases and J 7 bases, with 12 bases left between them. This CDR3 is 12 amino acids long. Germline V CDR1 and CDR2: SGHAT, FQNNGV. This entry belongs to a study of blood T cell repertoires in COVID-19. Across the study: Sources were T cells, B-cell-depleted T cells, or PBMCs; the material itself was cDNA or gDNA.

Study processing details: It was from reference gene primer amplification that nucleated cell counts were estimated. Here immunoSEQ multiplex PCR was the method, and the copy in TCRdb shows in-frame clones only, minus some. Clone size and the V and J calls come from that table; the DNA yielded D and trimming. Of roughly 73,000 clones listed, roughly 84% are singletons. This clonotype originated in an elderly woman with active or convalescent COVID-19. V gene TRBV11-2 combines with J gene TRBJ1-1, with D tentatively TRBD1 (5 bases). Input material: peripheral blood. The CDR3 spells CASSTYQGEAFF. The CDR3 bases are TGTGCCAGCAGTACTTACCAGGGTGAAGCTTTCTTT.